Each of the 25 T cell receptor beta chains below was sequenced from the same sample in a study of PD-L1 blockade in urothelial cancer. Clones were sequenced by immunoSEQ multiplex PCR, and TCRdb holds only the in-frame ones, with some missing. The sample shows 60,000 to 65,000 clones, around 81% of them seen only once. As for time point: pretreatment peripheral blood. The material sequenced was PBMCs, taken around atezolizumab (anti-PD-L1) treatment. The receptor set was obtained from a man between 65 and 80 years old with urothelial cancer.

CDR3 DNA sequence: TGTGCCATCAGCTGGGACAGGGACAACAATGAGCAGTTCTTC. Its translation is CAISWDRDNNEQFF. The V gene is TRBV10-3, the J gene TRBJ2-1; 9 positions agree with TRBD1. Germline values: CDR1 ENHRY, CDR2 SYGVKD. The CDR3 has 14 amino acids. J gave up 5 bases and V 6 bases, and 5 bases lay outside the gene matches.

In its sample, this clone was seen once. This chain uses TRBV7-9 with TRBJ2-5; 7 nucleotides match TRBD2. Trimming cost V 1 base and J 7 bases; bases outside gene matches: 6. Germline-derived CDR1 and CDR2 are SEHNR and FQNEAQ (reference sequence). The CDR3 loop spans 14 amino acids. CDR3 sequence (DNA): TGTGCCAGCAGCTTAGACGGCGGGAGAGGGACCCAGTACTTC. This encodes CASSLDGGRGTQYF.

V and J are TRBV18 and TRBJ2-1, with unresolved D. Deletions cut 2 bases from V and 9 bases from J, with 5 bases between. The V gene's germline CDR1 is KGHSH and CDR2 LQKENI. CDR3 length: 11 amino acids. The DNA of the CDR3 is TGTGCCAGCTCACCAGAACTTGAGCAGTTCTTC. Amino acid sequence: CASSPELEQFF. The variable domain in full, with the rest retrieved from reference TRBV18 and TRBJ2-1, is NAGVMQNPRHLVRRRGQEARLRCSPMKGHSHVYWYRQLPEEGLKFMVYLQKENIIDESGMPKERFSAEFPKEGPSILRIQQVVRGDSAAYFCASSPELEQFFGPGTRLTVL.

Only one count was recorded for this clone. J is TRBJ2-5 and V is TRBV9; TRBD2 might be the D (6 bases). The germline gives CDR1 SGDLS, CDR2 YYNGEE. V lost 0 bases and J 4 bases, leaving 13 bases between the germline ends. This CDR3 is 15 amino acids long. DNA for the CDR3: TGTGCCAGCAGCGTAGGAACGGGGGTCGCAGAGACCCAGTACTTC. Protein product: CASSVGTGVAETQYF.

The CDR3, as DNA: TGTGCCAGCAGTTCAGGTCGTTTCTACGAGCAGTACTTC. This translates into CASSSGRFYEQYF. The chain uses TRBV7-9 and TRBJ2-7, with D hard to call. Germline CDR1 reads SEHNR; CDR2 reads FQNEAQ (reference sequence). V lost 6 bases to trimming and J lost 3 bases, with 12 bases between them. The CDR3 length is 13 residues.

For the CDR3, the DNA is TGCAGCGTTGGGTGGGGAGAGTACAATGAGCAGTTCTTC. Its translation is CSVGWGEYNEQFF. The chain couples TRBV29-1 to TRBJ2-1; possible D gene TRBD2, 5 bases. Germline CDR1 SQVTM, CDR2 ANQGSEA. Trimming stripped 4 bases from V and 4 bases from J, with 11 bases between. The CDR3 is made up of 13 amino acids.

The V call is TRBV6-6, the J call TRBJ2-5; the match to TRBD2 covers 7 bases. The trim removed 7 bases at V and 2 bases at J, leaving 13 bases unmatched. Germline V CDR1 and CDR2: MNHNY, SVGAGI (reference sequence). The CDR3 covers 16 residues. CDR3 in DNA: TGTGCCAGCACCAGACGGTCTAGCGGATATCAAGAGACCCAGTACTTC. Its translation is CASTRRSSGYQETQYF.

This clone has a single count. The rearrangement uses TRBV4-1 and TRBJ1-1; a weak D match, TRBD1 (6 bases). The ends were cut back, 0 bases at V and 10 bases at J, with 18 bases in the middle. The CDR3 runs 15 residues. CDR1 MGHRA and CDR2 YSYEKL come from the germline V gene. In DNA, the CDR3 is TGCGCCAGCAGCCAAGAGCTTGGGGGGGGGCTCGGAGCTTTCTTT. It is translated as CASSQELGGGLGAFF.

The rearrangement links TRBV18 to TRBJ1-4, with TRBD1 as a possible D gene (6 bases). Germline-derived CDR1 and CDR2 are KGHSH and LQKENI. The CDR3 extends over 14 amino acids. The germline V and J ends were trimmed by 6 bases and 10 bases, with 18 bases remaining between them. The CDR3: CASSQGTPPRKLFF. The CDR3 DNA is TGTGCCAGCTCTCAGGGGACGCCTCCGAGAAAACTGTTTTTT.

CDR3 region: CASIERRDRNEQFF. In DNA form, the CDR3 reads TGCGCCAGCATCGAGCGAAGGGACAGAAATGAGCAGTTCTTC. This chain links TRBV10-1 with TRBJ2-1, with 7 bases fitting TRBD1. Germline assignment: CDR1 WNHNN and CDR2 SYGVQD (reference sequence). CDR3 length: 14 amino acids. V lost 7 bases, J lost 7 bases, and 10 bases stayed unmatched.

In this sample, this clone turned up once. V usage is TRBV5-1 and J usage is TRBJ2-2; TRBD1 matches at 7 bases. Looked up from germline, CDR1 is SGHRS and CDR2 is YFSETQ. V gave up 0 bases and J gave up 2 bases; unmatched junction bases: 4. The CDR3 totals 16 residues. CDR3 residues: CASSLVGTANTGELFF. CDR3 DNA sequence: TGCGCCAGCAGCTTGGTTGGGACAGCTAACACCGGGGAGCTGTTTTTT.

The CDR3 reads CASSLRQGTYEQYF. The CDR3 DNA follows: TGTGCCAGCAGTTTAAGACAGGGCACCTACGAGCAGTACTTC. The genes are TRBV28 and TRBJ2-7; TRBD1 matches at 7 bases. This CDR3 region has 14 residues. The V gene end was trimmed by 2 bases and the J gene end by 2 bases; junction bases not matched to a gene: 3. Germline CDR1 reads MDHEN; CDR2 reads SYDVKM.

CDR3 sequence: CASSSAGINEQFF. DNA of the CDR3: TGTGCCAGCAGTTCGGCAGGGATTAATGAGCAGTTCTTC. The rearrangement links TRBV28 to TRBJ2-1, with D maybe TRBD1 (5 bases). Germline CDR1 MDHEN, CDR2 SYDVKM. This CDR3 is built from 13 residues. Trimming removed 4 bases at V and 7 bases at J, with 11 bases between.

The J gene is TRBJ1-1, the V gene TRBV15, with TRBD1 matching 9 bases. The junction had 2 bases not matched to a gene; V was cut back by 3 bases and J by 0 bases. Germline V lookup: CDR1 LNHNV, CDR2 YYDKDF (reference sequence). The length of the CDR3 is 15 residues. The CDR3 region has the DNA TGTGCCACCAGCAGCGGACAGGGGCTGAACACTGAAGCTTTCTTT. This gives the protein CATSSGQGLNTEAFF.

The chain combines TRBV7-9 with TRBJ1-3; D unresolved. The CDR3 spans 12 residues. Trimming pared 8 bases from V and 3 bases from J, leaving 8 bases between. From germline, CDR1 is SEHNR and CDR2 FQNEAQ (reference sequence). As DNA, the CDR3 is TGTGCCAGCTCGGCGGTTGGAAACACCATATATTTT. As protein: CASSAVGNTIYF.

The V and J genes are TRBV7-2 and TRBJ1-2, with 10 bases lining up with TRBD1. The germline gives CDR1 SGHTA, CDR2 FQGNSA. V was pared by 1 base and J by 7 bases, with 6 bases of the junction left unmatched. The length of the CDR3 is 15 residues. CDR3 region: CASSLEGTGVSGYTF. The CDR3 nucleotides read TGTGCCAGCAGCTTAGAAGGGACAGGGGTGTCTGGCTACACCTTC.

V gene TRBV11-2 combines with J gene TRBJ2-7; D is uncertain. Between the trimmed V and J ends, which lost 0 bases and 4 bases, there was a span of 13 bases. Germline loops: CDR1 SGHAT, CDR2 FQNNGV. This CDR3 is 15 amino acids long. The CDR3 sequence: CASSLDSYSAYEQYF. The CDR3 nucleotides read TGTGCCAGCAGCTTAGATTCTTACTCCGCGTACGAGCAGTACTTC.

The gene calls are TRBV19 and TRBJ2-1, with 14 positions matching TRBD2. V trimming: 5 bases; J trimming: 2 bases; junction bases outside the gene matches: 5. Germline lookup yields CDR1 LNHDA and CDR2 SQIVND (reference sequence). The CDR3 extends over 17 amino acids. CDR3 DNA sequence: TGTGCCAGTAGTCGGCGACTAGCGGGAGGGACCTACAATGAGCAGTTCTTC. It translates to CASSRRLAGGTYNEQFF.

The chain links TRBV7-9 to TRBJ2-1, with 10 bases that match TRBD2. This CDR3 spans 17 amino acids. Germline V gene sequence: CDR1 SEHNR, CDR2 FQNEAQ (reference sequence). J was trimmed by 4 bases and V by 5 bases; bases with no gene match: 11. CDR3 amino acids: CASSLPLGTSVYNEQFF. As DNA, the CDR3 is TGTGCCAGCAGCCTACCTTTGGGGACTAGCGTATACAATGAGCAGTTCTTC.

V and J are TRBV7-9 and TRBJ2-7; 9 nucleotides agree with TRBD2. The length of the CDR3 is 13 residues. The ends lost 8 bases at V and 4 bases at J; junction bases unmatched: 6. CDR1 is SEHNR, CDR2 FQNEAQ, per germline (reference sequence). This CDR3 reads CASGLAGIYEQYF. The CDR3 region has the DNA TGTGCCAGCGGTCTAGCGGGGATATACGAGCAGTACTTC.

The genes are TRBV7-2 and TRBJ2-2; the D gene is possibly TRBD2 (6 bases). The V and J ends lost 3 bases and 3 bases respectively, with 8 bases between them. CDR1 and CDR2 (germline): SGHTA, FQGNSA. The CDR3 is 14 amino acids. The CDR3 nucleotides read TGTGCCAGCAGCTTTAGCGGATACACCGGGGAGCTGTTTTTT. Its protein is CASSFSGYTGELFF.

This clone occurred once. CDR3 nucleotides: TGCGCCAGCAGCTTGGTTCTAGCGGGGTTCCAAGAGACCCAGTACTTC. Its protein product is CASSLVLAGFQETQYF. V and J are TRBV5-1 and TRBJ2-5, with 9 bases matching TRBD2. The CDR3 extends over 16 amino acids. Germline CDR1 and CDR2: SGHRS and YFSETQ. Germline trimming cut 0 bases from V and 1 base from J; bases unmatched to any gene: 4.

This clone was seen a handful of times. This chain uses TRBV28 with TRBJ2-3; no clear D. The CDR3 length is 12 residues. In germline, CDR1 is MDHEN, CDR2 SYDVKM. V was clipped by 1 base and J by 6 bases, with 5 bases between them. This CDR3 reads CASSLFPDTQYF. CDR3 DNA sequence: TGTGCCAGCAGTTTATTTCCGGATACGCAGTATTTT.

This clone was seen a handful of times. At one end, the junction sequence differs from germline, possibly due to a read error. The genes are TRBV7-7 and TRBJ2-3, with TRBD2 as a possible D gene (5 bases). CDR1 is SSHAT and CDR2 is FNYEAQ in the germline V gene (reference sequence). This CDR3 region has 15 residues. In DNA, the CDR3 is TGTGCTAGCAGCTTAGGAAGCGGACCCACAGATACGCAGTATTTT. Protein: CASSLGSGPTDTQYF.

The V gene is TRBV4-1, the J gene TRBJ1-1, with 8 positions matching TRBD1. The CDR3 consists of 15 residues. V trimming: 4 bases; J trimming: 4 bases; junction bases outside the gene matches: 8. Germline V gene lookup returns CDR1 MGHRA and CDR2 YSYEKL. CDR3 bases: TGCGCCAGCAGCCGGGGACAGGCTTGGGGCACTGAAGCTTTCTTT. This encodes CASSRGQAWGTEAFF.